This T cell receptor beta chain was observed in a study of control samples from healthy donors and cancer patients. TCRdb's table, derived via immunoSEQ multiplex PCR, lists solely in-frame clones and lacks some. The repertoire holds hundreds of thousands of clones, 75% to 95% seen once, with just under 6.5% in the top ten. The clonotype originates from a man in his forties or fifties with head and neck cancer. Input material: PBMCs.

CDR3 sequence: CAGSRGPDQPQHF. The CDR3 bases are TGTGCCGGAAGCAGGGGCCCAGATCAGCCCCAGCATTTT. The chain recombines TRBV19 with TRBJ1-5; weak D call: TRBD1 (6 bases). Germline V gene sequence: CDR1 LNHDA, CDR2 SQIVND (reference sequence). The CDR3 loop spans 13 amino acids. V was shortened by 11 bases and J by 5 bases, with 16 bases between the two germline ends. The full variable domain, with the rest looked up from reference TRBV19 and TRBJ1-5, is DGGITQSPKYLFRKEGQNVTLSCEQNLNHDAMYWYRQDPGQGLRLIYYSQIVNDFQKGDIAEGYSVSREKKESFPLTVTSAQKNPTAFYLCAGSRGPDQPQHFGDGTRLSIL.